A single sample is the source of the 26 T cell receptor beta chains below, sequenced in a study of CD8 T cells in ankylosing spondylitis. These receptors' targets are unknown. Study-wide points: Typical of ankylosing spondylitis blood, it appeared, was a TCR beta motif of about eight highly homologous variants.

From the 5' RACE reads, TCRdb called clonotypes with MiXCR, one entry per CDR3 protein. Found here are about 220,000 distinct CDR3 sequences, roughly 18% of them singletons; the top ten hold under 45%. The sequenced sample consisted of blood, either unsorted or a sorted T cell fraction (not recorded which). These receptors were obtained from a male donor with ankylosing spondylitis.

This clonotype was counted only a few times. CDR3 in amino acids: CASSRGASGYEQYF. The CDR3 DNA is TGTGCCAGCAGCAGGGGGGCTAGCGGCTACGAGCAGTACTTC. The chain employs TRBV3-1 and TRBJ2-7, with D tentatively TRBD2 (7 bases). CDR1 and CDR2 from the germline V gene are LGHDT and YNNKEL (reference sequence). V lost 5 bases to trimming and J lost 3 bases, with 14 bases between them. This CDR3 region has 14 residues.

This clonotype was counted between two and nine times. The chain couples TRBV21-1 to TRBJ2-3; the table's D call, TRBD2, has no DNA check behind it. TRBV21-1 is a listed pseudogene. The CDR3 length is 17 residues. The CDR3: CASSKESQGRSTDTQYF. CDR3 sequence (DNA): TGTGCCAGCAGCAAAGAGTCGCAGGGACGGAGCACAGATACGCAGTATTTT.

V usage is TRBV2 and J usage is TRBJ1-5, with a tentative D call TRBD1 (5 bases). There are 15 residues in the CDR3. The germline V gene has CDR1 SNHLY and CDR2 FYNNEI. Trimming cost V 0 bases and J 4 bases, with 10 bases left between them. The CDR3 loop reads CASSEALGTNQPQHF. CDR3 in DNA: TGTGCCAGCAGTGAAGCGCTTGGGACTAATCAGCCCCAGCATTTT. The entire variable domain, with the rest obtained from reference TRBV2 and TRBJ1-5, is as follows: EPEVTQTPSHQVTQMGQEVILRCVPISNHLYFYWYRQILGQKVEFLVSFYNNEISEKSEIFDDQFSVERPDGSNFTLKIRSTKLEDSAMYFCASSEALGTNQPQHFGDGTRLSIL.

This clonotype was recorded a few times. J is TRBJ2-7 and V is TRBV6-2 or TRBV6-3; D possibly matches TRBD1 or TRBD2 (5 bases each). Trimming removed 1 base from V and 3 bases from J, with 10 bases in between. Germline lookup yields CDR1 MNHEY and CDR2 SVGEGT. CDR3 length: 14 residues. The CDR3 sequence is CASSYYSDSYEQYF. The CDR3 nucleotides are TGTGCCAGCAGTTACTATAGCGACAGCTACGAGCAGTACTTC.

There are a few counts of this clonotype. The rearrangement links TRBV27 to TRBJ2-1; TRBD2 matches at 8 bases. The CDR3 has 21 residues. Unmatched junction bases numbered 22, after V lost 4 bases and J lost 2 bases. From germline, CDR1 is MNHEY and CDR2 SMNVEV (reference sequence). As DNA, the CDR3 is TGTGCCAGCAGTTCCCTAGCTTTTTTAGCGGGATTAGAGGATGCCTACAATGAGCAGTTCTTC. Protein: CASSSLAFLAGLEDAYNEQFF.

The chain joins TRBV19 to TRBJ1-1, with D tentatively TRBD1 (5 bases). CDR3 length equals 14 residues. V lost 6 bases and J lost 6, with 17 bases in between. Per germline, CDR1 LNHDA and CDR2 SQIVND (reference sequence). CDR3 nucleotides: TGTGCCAGTAGCCTTGGGGGGTGGTATCCTGAAGCTTTCTTT. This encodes CASSLGGWYPEAFF.

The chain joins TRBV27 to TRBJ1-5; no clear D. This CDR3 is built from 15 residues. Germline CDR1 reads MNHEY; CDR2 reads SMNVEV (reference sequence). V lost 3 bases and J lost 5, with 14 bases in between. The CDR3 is CASSFSRIGDQPQHF. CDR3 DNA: TGTGCCAGCAGTTTTTCAAGAATAGGAGATCAGCCCCAGCATTTT.

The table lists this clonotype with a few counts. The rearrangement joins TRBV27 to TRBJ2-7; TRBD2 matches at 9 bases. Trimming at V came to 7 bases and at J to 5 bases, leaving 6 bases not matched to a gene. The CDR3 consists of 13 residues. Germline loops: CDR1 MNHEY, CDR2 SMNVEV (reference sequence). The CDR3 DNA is TGTGCCAGCAACATAGCGGGAGCGAACGAGCAGTACTTC. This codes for CASNIAGANEQYF.

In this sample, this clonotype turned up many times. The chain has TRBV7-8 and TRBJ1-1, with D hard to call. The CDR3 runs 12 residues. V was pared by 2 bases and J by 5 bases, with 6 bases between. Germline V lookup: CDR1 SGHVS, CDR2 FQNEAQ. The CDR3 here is CASSLIGTEAFF. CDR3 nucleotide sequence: TGTGCCAGCAGCTTAATAGGGACTGAAGCTTTCTTT. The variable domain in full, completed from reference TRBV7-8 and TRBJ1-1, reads GAGVSQSPRYKVAKRGQDVALRCDPISGHVSLFWYQQALGQGPEFLTYFQNEAQLDKSGLPSDRFFAERPEGSVSTLKIQRTQQEDSAVYLCASSLIGTEAFFGQGTRLTVV.

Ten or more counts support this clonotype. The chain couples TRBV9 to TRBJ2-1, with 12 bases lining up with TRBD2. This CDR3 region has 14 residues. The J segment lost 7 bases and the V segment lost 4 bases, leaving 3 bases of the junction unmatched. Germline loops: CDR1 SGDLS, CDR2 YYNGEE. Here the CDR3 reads CASSLGLAGNEQFF. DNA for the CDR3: TGTGCCAGCAGCCTAGGACTAGCGGGAAATGAGCAGTTCTTC.

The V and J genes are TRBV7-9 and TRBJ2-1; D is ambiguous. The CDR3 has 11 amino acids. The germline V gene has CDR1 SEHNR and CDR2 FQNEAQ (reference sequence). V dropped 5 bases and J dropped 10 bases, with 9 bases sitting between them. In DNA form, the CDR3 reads TGTGCCAGCAGCCCGTTTGGGGAGCAGTTCTTC. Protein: CASSPFGEQFF. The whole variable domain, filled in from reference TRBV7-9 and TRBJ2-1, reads DTGVSQNPRHKITKRGQNVTFRCDPISEHNRLYWYRQTLGQGPEFLTYFQNEAQLEKSRLLSDRFSAERPKGSFSTLEIQRTEQGDSAMYLCASSPFGEQFFGPGTRLTVL.

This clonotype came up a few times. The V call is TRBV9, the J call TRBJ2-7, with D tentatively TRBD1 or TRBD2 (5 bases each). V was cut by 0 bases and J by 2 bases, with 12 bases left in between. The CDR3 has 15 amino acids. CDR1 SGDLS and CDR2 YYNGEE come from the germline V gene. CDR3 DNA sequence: TGTGCCAGCAGCGTAGACGGGGCCGTCCCCTACGAGCAGTACTTC. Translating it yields CASSVDGAVPYEQYF.

Here the CDR3 DNA reads TGTGCCAGCAGCCCCTCGGGAGGGCCGTCAGAGACCCAGTACTTC. As protein: CASSPSGGPSETQYF. The chain uses TRBV7-3 and TRBJ2-5, with 8 bases that match TRBD2. Germline CDR1 is SGHTA and CDR2 is FQGTGA. CDR3 length: 15 amino acids. V lost 5 bases and J lost 4; bases outside the gene matches: 9.

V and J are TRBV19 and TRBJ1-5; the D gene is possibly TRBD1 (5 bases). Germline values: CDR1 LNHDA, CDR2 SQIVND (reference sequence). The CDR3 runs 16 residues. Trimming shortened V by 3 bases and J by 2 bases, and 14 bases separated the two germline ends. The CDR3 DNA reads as TGTGCCAGTAGTATTAATACGGGGGACGGCAATCAGCCCCAGCATTTT. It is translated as CASSINTGDGNQPQHF.

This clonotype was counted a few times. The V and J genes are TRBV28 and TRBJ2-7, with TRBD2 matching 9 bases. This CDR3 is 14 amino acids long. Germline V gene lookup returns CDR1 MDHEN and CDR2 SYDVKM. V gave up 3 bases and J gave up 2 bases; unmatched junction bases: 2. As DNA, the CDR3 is TGTGCCAGCAGTTTTCTAGCGGGACCCTACGAGCAGTACTTC. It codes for CASSFLAGPYEQYF.

The CDR3 DNA sequence: TGCGCCAGCAGCCAAGTTGGGGACGCTGAAGCTTTCTTT. Translation: CASSQVGDAEAFF. This sequence joins TRBV4-1 and TRBJ1-1; TRBD1 is a possible D gene (5 bases). CDR1 MGHRA and CDR2 YSYEKL come from the germline V gene. This CDR3 has 13 residues. Trimming left V 1 base short and J 6 bases short, with 9 bases between.

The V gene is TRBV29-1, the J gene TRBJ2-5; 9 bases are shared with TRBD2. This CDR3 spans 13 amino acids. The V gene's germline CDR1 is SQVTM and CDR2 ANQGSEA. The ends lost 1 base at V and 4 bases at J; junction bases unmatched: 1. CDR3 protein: CSVEASGVETQYF. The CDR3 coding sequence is TGCAGCGTTGAAGCTAGCGGGGTAGAGACCCAGTACTTC.

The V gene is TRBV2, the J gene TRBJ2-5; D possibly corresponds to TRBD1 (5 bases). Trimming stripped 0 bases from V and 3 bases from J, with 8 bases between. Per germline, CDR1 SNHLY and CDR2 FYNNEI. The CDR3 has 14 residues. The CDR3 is CASSEAVTEETQYF. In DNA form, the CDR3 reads TGTGCCAGCAGTGAAGCGGTGACAGAAGAGACCCAGTACTTC.

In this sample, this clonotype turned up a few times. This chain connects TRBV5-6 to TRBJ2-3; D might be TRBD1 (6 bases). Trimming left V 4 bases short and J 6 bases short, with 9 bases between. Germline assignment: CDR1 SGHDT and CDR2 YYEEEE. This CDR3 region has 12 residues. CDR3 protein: CASSATGDTQYF. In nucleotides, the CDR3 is TGTGCCAGCAGCGCGACAGGCGATACGCAGTATTTT.

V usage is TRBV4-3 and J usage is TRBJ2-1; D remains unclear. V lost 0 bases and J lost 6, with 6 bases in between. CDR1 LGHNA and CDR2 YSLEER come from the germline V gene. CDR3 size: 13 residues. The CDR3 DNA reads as TGCGCCAGCAGCCAAGACTCACCCAATGAGCAGTTCTTC. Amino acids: CASSQDSPNEQFF.

This chain's CDR3 is CASNGAPPSKEQYF. CDR3 DNA: TGTGCCAGCAACGGGGCCCCCCCCTCTAAAGAGCAGTACTTC. V is TRBV2 and J is TRBJ2-7, with D perhaps being TRBD1 or TRBD2 (5 bases each). The CDR3 is 14 amino acids. With 7 bases removed from V and 7 bases from J, the gap between germline ends came to 20 bases. The germline V gene encodes CDR1 SNHLY and CDR2 FYNNEI.

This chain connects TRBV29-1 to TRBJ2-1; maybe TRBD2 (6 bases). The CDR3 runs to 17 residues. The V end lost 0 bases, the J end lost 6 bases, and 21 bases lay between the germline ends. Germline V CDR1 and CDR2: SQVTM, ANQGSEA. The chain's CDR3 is CSVEDWEADNDVNEQFF. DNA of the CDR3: TGCAGCGTTGAAGATTGGGAGGCAGATAATGATGTCAATGAGCAGTTCTTC.

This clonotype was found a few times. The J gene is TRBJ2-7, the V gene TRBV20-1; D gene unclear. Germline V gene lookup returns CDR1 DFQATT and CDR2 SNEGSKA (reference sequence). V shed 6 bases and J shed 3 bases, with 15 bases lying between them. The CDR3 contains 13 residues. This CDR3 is CSAKGRQFYEQYF. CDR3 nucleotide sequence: TGCAGTGCCAAAGGACGGCAGTTCTACGAGCAGTACTTC.

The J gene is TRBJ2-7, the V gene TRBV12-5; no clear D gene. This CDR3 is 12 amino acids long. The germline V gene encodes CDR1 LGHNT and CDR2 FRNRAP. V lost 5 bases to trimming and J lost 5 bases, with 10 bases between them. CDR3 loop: CASGPHHNEQYF. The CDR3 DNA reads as TGTGCTAGTGGTCCTCATCACAACGAGCAGTACTTC.

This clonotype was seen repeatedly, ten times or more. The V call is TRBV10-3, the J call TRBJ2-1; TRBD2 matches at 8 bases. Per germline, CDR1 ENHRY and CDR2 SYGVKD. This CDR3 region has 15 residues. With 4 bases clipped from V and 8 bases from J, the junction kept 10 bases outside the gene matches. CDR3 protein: CAISAPGLEVYEQFF. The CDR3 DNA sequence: TGTGCCATCAGTGCCCCGGGACTAGAAGTGTATGAGCAGTTCTTC.

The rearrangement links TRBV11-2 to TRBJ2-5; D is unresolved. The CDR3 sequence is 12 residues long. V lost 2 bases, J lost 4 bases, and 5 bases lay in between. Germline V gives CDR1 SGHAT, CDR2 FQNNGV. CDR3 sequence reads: CASSLWAETQYF. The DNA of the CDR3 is TGTGCCAGCAGCTTATGGGCAGAGACCCAGTACTTC.